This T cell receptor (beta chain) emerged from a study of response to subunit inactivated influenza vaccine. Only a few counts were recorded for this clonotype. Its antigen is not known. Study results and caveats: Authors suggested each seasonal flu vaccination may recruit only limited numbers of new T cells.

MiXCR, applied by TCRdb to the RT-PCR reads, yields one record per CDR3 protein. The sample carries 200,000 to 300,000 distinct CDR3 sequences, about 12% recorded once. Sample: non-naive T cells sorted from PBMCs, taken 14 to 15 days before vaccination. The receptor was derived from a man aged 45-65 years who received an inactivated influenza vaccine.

CDR3 sequence reads: CSARGSRADTQYF. The CDR3 coding sequence is TGCAGTGCTAGGGGTAGCCGCGCCGATACGCAGTATTTT. The V and J genes are TRBV20-1 and TRBJ2-3; D remains unclear. CDR3 length equals 13 residues. Germline CDR1 reads DFQATT; CDR2 reads SNEGSKA (reference sequence). The V end was cut by 3 bases, the J end by 6 bases, with 13 bases between.